This T cell receptor beta chain was recovered during a study of blood T cells in healthy people across ages. V gave up 6 bases and J gave up 3 bases, with 25 bases separating them. CDR3 length: 18 amino acids. CDR1 and CDR2 from the germline V gene are MGHDK and SYGVNS. Samples each yielded at least 6 micrograms of total RNA. As concerns this clonotype: Its antigen is undetermined.

The second PCR ran about 6 to 12 cycles with a sample-barcoded 5' primer and J-beta primers. Unique molecular identifiers of 12 random nucleotides labeled each cDNA. In TCRdb, the 5' RACE reads were re-called with MiXCR into one record per CDR3 protein. The profile shows 800,000 to 1,000,000 distinct CDR3 sequences, 40% to 60% of them singletons. Whole-study results and caveats: In long-lived donors, naive CD4+ cell counts and diversity exceeded those of aged donors. Per million T cells, TCR beta diversity dropped about linearly as age rose.

Sequencing was carried out using blood. This chain links TRBV25-1 with TRBJ2-3; D possibly corresponds to TRBD1 (6 bases). The sequence was obtained from a man aged 25-40 years in good health. This CDR3 reads CASSRWGQTTGGTDTQYF. CDR3 bases: TGTGCCAGCAGCAGATGGGGGCAGACCACTGGAGGTACAGATACGCAGTATTTT.